This T cell receptor beta chain is from a study of T-cell memory formation after mild COVID-19. TCRdb fed the 5' RACE reads into MiXCR, producing one record per CDR3 protein. The sample lists more than 300,000 distinct CDR3 sequences; about an eighth were seen once. Notes on the study in general: Clones that got smaller from day 15 to 85 had even CD4/CD8, while clones growing later tipped toward CD4+. Contracting clones localized mainly to CM and EM when CD4+ and mainly to EMRA when CD8+.

This CDR3 is 15 amino acids long. Details on this clonotype: Antigen: not known.

The source is a man aged 18 to 29 who had mild COVID-19 (a few samples of this study predate the infection). Cell type and time point are not known. The V gene is TRBV21-1, the J gene TRBJ2-5. TRBV21-1 is designated a pseudogene. The sequenced material came from PBMCs or a T cell subset sorted from them (not recorded which). CDR3 residues: CASMPNRGDQETQYF. CDR3 sequence (DNA): TGTGCCAGCATGCCAAACCGGGGGGACCAAGAGACCCAGTACTTC.